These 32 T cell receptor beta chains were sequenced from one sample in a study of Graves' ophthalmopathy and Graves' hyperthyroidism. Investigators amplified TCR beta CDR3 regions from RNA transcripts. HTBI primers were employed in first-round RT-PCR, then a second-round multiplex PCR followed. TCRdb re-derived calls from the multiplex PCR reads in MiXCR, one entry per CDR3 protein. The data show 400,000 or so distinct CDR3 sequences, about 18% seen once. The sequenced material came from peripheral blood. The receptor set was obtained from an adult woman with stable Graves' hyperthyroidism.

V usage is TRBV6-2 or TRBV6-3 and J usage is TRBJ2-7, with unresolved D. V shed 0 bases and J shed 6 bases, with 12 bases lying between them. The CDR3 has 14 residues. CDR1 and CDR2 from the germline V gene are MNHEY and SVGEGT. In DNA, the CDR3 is TGTGCCAGCAGTTACTCGATTAGTTCGGGCGAGCAGTACTTC. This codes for CASSYSISSGEQYF.

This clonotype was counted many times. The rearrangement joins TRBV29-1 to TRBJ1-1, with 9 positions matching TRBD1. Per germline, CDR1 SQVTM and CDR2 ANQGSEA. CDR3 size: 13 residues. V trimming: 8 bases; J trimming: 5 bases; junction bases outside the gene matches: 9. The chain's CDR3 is CSIVSGTGTEAFF. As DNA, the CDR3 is TGCAGCATTGTTTCCGGGACAGGGACTGAAGCTTTCTTT.

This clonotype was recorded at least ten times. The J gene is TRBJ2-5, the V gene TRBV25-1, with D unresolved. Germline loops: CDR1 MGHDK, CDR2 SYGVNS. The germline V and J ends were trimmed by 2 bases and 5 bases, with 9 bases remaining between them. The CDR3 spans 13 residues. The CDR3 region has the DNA TGTGCCAGCAGTGAAGTGCATAGCGAGACCCAGTACTTC. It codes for CASSEVHSETQYF.

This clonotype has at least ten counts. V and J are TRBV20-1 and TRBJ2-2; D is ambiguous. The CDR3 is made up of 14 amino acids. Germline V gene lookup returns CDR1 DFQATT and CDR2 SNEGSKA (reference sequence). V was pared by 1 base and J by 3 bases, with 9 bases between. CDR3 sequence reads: CSARVDPDTGELFF. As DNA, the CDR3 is TGCAGTGCTAGAGTGGATCCGGACACCGGGGAGCTGTTTTTT.

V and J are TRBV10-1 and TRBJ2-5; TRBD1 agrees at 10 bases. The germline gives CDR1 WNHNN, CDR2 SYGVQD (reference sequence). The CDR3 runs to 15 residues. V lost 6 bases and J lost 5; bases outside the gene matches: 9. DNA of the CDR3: TGCGCCAGCAGCCCCTGGACAGGGGGTAAGGAGACCCAGTACTTC. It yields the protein CASSPWTGGKETQYF.

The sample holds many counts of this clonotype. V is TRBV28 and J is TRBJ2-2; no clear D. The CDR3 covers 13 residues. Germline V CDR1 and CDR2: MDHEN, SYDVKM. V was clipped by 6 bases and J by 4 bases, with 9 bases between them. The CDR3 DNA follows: TGTGCCAGCAGCAAACAGAGCACCGGGGAGCTGTTTTTT. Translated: CASSKQSTGELFF.

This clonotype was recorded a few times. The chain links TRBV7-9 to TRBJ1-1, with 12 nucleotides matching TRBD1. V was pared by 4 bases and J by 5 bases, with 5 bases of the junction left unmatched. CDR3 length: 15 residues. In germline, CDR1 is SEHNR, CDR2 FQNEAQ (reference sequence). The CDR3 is CASSSPGQGATEAFF. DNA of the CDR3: TGTGCCAGCAGCTCCCCGGGACAGGGGGCTACTGAAGCTTTCTTT.

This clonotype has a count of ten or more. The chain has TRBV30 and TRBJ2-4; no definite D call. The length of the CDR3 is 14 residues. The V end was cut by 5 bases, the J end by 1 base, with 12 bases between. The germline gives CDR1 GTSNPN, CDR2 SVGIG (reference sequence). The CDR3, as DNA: TGTGCCTGGCGGGTCCCCGGGGCCAAAAACATTCAGTACTTC. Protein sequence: CAWRVPGAKNIQYF.

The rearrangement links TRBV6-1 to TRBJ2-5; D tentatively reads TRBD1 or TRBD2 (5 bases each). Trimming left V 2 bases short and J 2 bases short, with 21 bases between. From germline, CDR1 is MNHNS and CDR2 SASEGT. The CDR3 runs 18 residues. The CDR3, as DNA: TGTGCCAGCAGTGAAAACCTCAGTAGGCCCGGGGCTCAAGAGACCCAGTACTTC. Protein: CASSENLSRPGAQETQYF.

For the CDR3, the DNA is TGCAGTGCAAGCCAAGGGGGGAACACCATATATTTT. Its translation is CSASQGGNTIYF. The chain recombines TRBV20-1 with TRBJ1-3; maybe TRBD1 (6 bases). Per the germline V gene, CDR1 is DFQATT and CDR2 is SNEGSKA (reference sequence). The CDR3 consists of 12 residues. The V gene lost 6 bases and the J gene lost 7 bases, with 13 bases spanning the gap.

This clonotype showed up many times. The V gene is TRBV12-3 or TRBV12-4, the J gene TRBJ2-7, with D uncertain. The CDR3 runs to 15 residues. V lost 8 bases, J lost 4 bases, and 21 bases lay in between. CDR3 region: CASSVAGTAKYEQYF. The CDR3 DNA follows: TGTGCCAGCTCCGTCGCCGGCACCGCCAAGTACGAGCAGTACTTC.

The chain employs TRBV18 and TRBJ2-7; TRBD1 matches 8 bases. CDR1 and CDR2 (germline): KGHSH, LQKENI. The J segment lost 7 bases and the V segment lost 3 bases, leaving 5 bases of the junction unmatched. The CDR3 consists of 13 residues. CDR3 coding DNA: TGTGCCAGCTCACCGGGACAGGCCGGGGAGCAGTACTTC. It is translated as CASSPGQAGEQYF.

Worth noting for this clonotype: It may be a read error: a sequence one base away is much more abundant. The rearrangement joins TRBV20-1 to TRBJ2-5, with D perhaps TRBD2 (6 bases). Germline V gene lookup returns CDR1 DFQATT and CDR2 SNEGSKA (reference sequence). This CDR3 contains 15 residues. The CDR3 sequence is CSANRRAGYQETKYF. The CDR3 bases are TGCAGTGCTAACCGGAGGGCGGGATATCAAGAGACCAAGTACTTC.

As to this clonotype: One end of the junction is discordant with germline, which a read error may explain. This CDR3 is CASSTGQGNIKYF. The CDR3 DNA is TGTGCCAGCAGCACAGGACAGGGAAACATTAAGTACTTC. This chain connects TRBV7-9 to TRBJ2-4; 8 bases match TRBD1. This CDR3 contains 13 residues. CDR1 SEHNR and CDR2 FQNEAQ come from the germline V gene (reference sequence).

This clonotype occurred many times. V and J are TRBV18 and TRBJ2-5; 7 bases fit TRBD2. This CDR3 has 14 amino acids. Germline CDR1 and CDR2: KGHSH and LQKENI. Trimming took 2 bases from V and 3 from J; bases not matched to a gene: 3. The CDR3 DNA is TGTGCCAGCTCACCATCCCTAGCGGAAGAGACCCAGTACTTC. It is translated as CASSPSLAEETQYF.

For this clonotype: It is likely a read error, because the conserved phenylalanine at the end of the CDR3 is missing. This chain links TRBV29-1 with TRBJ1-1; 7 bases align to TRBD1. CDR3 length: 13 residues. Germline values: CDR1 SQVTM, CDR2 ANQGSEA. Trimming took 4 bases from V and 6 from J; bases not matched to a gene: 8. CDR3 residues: CSVADRTGSEAFS. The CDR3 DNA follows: TGCAGCGTTGCGGACAGGACTGGGTCTGAAGCTTTCTCT.

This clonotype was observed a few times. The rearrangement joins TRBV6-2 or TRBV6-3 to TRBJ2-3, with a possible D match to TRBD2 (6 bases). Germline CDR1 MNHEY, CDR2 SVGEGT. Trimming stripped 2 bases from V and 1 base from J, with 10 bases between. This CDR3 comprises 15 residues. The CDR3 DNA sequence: TGTGCCAGCAGTTACGGAGGGCCGGGCACAGATACGCAGTATTTT. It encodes CASSYGGPGTDTQYF.

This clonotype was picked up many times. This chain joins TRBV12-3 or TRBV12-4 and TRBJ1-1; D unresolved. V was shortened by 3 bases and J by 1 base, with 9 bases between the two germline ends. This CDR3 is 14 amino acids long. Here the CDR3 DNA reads TGTGCCAGCAGTTTTTACGCAGAGAACACTGAAGCTTTCTTT. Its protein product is CASSFYAENTEAFF.

The CDR3 coding sequence is TGTGCCAGCAGCTATAACAGGGACACTGAAGCTTTCTTT. Protein: CASSYNRDTEAFF. The chain is built from TRBV7-9 and TRBJ1-1; D might be TRBD1 (6 bases). The CDR3 is 13 residues long. The V gene lost 4 bases and the J gene lost 3 bases, with 9 bases spanning the gap. Looked up from germline, CDR1 is SEHNR and CDR2 is FQNEAQ (reference sequence).

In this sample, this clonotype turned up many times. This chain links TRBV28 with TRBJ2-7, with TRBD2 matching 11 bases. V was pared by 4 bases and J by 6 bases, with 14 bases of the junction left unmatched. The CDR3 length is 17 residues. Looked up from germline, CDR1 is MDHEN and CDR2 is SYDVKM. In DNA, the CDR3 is TGTGCCAGCAGTTCTACCAGACTAGCGGGATTTCTTACCGAGCAGTACTTC. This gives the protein CASSSTRLAGFLTEQYF.

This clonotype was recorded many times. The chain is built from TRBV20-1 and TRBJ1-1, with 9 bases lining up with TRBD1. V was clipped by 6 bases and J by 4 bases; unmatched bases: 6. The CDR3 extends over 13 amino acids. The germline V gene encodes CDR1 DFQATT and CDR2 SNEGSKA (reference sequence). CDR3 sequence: CSALRDRATEAFF. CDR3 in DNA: TGCAGTGCCCTACGGGACAGGGCCACTGAAGCTTTCTTT.

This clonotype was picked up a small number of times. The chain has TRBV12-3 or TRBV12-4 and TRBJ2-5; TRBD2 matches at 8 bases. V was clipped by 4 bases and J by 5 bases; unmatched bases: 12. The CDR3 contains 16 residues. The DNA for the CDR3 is TGTGCCAGCAGTTCCAAAAGCGGGAGAGGCAGCGAGACCCAGTACTTC. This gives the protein CASSSKSGRGSETQYF.

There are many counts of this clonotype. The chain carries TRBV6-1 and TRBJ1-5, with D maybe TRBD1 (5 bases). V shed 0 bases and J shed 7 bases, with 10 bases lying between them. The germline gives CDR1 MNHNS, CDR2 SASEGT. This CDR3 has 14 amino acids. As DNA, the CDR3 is TGTGCCAGCAGTGAAGCTATTTGGGGGCAGCCCCAGCATTTT. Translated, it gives CASSEAIWGQPQHF.

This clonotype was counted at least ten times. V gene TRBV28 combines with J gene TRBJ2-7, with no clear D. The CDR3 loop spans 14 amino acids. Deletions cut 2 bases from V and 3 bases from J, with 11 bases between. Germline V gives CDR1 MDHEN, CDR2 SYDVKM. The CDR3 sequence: CASSLDTGSYEQYF. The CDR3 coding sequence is TGTGCCAGCAGTTTAGATACTGGCAGCTACGAGCAGTACTTC.

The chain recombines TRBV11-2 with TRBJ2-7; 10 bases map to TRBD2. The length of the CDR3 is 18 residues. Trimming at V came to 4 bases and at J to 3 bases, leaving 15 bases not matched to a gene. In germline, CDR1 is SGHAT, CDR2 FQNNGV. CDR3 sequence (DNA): TGTGCCAGCAGCTCCCTTGCCCGACTAGCGGGCGAAGTCTACGAGCAGTACTTC. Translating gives CASSSLARLAGEVYEQYF.

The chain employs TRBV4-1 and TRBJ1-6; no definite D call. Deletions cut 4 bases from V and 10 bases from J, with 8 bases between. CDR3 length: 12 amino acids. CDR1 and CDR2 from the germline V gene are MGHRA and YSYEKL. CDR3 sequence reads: CASSPLNSPLHF. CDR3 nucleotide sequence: TGCGCCAGCAGCCCACTCAACTCACCCCTCCACTTT.

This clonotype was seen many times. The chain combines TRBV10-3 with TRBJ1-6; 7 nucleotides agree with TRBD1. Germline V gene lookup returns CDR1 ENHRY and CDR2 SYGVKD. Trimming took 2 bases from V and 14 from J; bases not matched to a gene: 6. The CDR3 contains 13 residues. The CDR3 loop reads CAISEETGLALHF. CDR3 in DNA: TGTGCCATCAGTGAGGAGACAGGGTTGGCCCTCCACTTT.

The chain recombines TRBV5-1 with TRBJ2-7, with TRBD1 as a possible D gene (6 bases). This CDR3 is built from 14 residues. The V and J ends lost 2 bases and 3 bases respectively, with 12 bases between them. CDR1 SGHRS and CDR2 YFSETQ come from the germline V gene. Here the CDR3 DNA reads TGCGCCAGCAGCTTCCGGGACACCGACTACGAGCAGTACTTC. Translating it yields CASSFRDTDYEQYF.

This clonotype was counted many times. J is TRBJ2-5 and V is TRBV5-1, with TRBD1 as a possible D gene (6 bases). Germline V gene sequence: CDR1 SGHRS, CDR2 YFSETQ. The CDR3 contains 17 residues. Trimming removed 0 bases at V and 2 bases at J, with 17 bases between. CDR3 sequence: CASSLGVRGVGQETQYF. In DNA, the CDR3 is TGCGCCAGCAGCTTGGGGGTCAGGGGAGTGGGTCAAGAGACCCAGTACTTC.

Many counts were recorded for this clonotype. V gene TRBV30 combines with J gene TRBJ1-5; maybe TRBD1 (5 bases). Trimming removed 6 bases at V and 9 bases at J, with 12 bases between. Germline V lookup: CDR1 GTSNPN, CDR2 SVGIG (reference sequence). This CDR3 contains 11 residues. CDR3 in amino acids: CACNGTRPQHF. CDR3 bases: TGTGCCTGCAATGGGACCAGGCCCCAGCATTTT.

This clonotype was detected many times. CDR3 amino acids: CSAARDGTYEQYF. CDR3 bases: TGCAGTGCTGCCCGGGACGGTACCTACGAGCAGTACTTC. The chain uses TRBV20-1 and TRBJ2-7; perhaps D is TRBD1 or TRBD2 (5 bases each). The CDR3 totals 13 residues. Trimming stripped 5 bases from V and 2 bases from J, with 13 bases between. Germline V gene sequence: CDR1 DFQATT, CDR2 SNEGSKA (reference sequence).

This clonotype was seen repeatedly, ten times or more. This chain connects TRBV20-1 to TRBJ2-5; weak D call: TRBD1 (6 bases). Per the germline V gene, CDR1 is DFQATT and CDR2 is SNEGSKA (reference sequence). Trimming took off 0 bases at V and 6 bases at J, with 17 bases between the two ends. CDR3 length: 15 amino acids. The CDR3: CSARDPVRGAQTQYF. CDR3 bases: TGCAGTGCTAGAGATCCCGTCAGGGGCGCCCAGACCCAGTACTTC.